The rows below give T cell receptor beta chains drawn from one sample of a study of cytomegalovirus exposure and HLA in healthy donors. Libraries were prepared by immunoSEQ multiplex PCR; TCRdb keeps only in-frame clonotypes and omits some of them. The sample features about 190,000 clones, with around 0.95% in its top ten. Sample: PBMCs. The source is a woman under 40 in good health and CMV-seropositive. The CDR3 runs from the conserved cysteine through the conserved F or W. Fields, in order: V gene, J gene, D gene, CDR3 protein, CDR3 DNA. D genes are given only for firm matches.

v_call: TRBV7-9
j_call: TRBJ1-4
d_call: .
cdr3_aa: CASSSPEIYEKLFF
cdr3_nt: TGTGCCAGCAGCTCGCCCGAGATATACGAAAAACTGTTTTTT

v_call: TRBV21-1
j_call: TRBJ2-7
d_call: .
cdr3_aa: CASSTKKAFETPSSYEQYF
cdr3_nt: TGTGCCAGCAGCACAAAAAAAGCCTTCGAGACACCGAGCTCCTACGAGCAGTACTTC

v_call: TRBV19
j_call: TRBJ1-1
d_call: TRBD1
cdr3_aa: CASSQGQFTEAFF
cdr3_nt: TGTGCCAGTAGTCAGGGACAGTTTACTGAAGCTTTCTTT

v_call: TRBV7-9
j_call: TRBJ1-4
d_call: TRBD1
cdr3_aa: CASSTRTGEKLFF
cdr3_nt: TGTGCCAGTAGCACTCGGACAGGGGAAAAACTGTTTTTT

v_call: TRBV27
j_call: TRBJ2-2
d_call: TRBD2
cdr3_aa: CASSLRGGTSGRGTGELFF
cdr3_nt: TGTGCCAGCAGTCTTAGGGGCGGGACTAGCGGGAGGGGGACCGGGGAGCTGTTTTTT

v_call: TRBV7-8
j_call: TRBJ1-5
d_call: TRBD1
cdr3_aa: CASSHRQTGRWYSNQPQHF
cdr3_nt: TGTGCCAGCAGCCACCGGCAGACAGGGCGTTGGTATAGCAATCAGCCCCAGCATTTT

v_call: TRBV7-2
j_call: TRBJ2-5
d_call: .
cdr3_aa: CASSPRTGRGETQYF
cdr3_nt: TGTGCCAGCAGCCCGAGGACAGGGAGGGGGGAGACCCAGTACTTC

v_call: TRBV5-1
j_call: TRBJ2-5
d_call: TRBD1
cdr3_aa: CASSLGSGGETQYF
cdr3_nt: TGCGCCAGCAGCTTGGGGTCAGGGGGAGAGACCCAGTACTTC

v_call: TRBV11-2
j_call: TRBJ2-3
d_call: TRBD2
cdr3_aa: CASSLLPLAGGRDTQYF
cdr3_nt: TGTGCCAGCAGCCTATTACCCTTAGCGGGGGGCCGAGATACGCAGTATTTT

v_call: TRBV10-2
j_call: TRBJ2-7
d_call: TRBD2
cdr3_aa: CASSGSGGSSYEQYF
cdr3_nt: TGCGCCAGCAGTGGTAGCGGGGGGAGCTCCTACGAGCAGTACTTC

v_call: TRBV4-1
j_call: TRBJ1-2
d_call: TRBD1
cdr3_aa: CASTPQGQSYGYTF
cdr3_nt: TGCGCCAGCACGCCTCAGGGACAGAGCTATGGCTACACCTTC

v_call: TRBV5-1
j_call: TRBJ1-5
d_call: TRBD1
cdr3_aa: CASSLTGGGQPQHF
cdr3_nt: TGCGCCAGCAGCTTGACAGGGGGCGGTCAGCCCCAGCATTTT

v_call: TRBV19
j_call: TRBJ1-1
d_call: TRBD1
cdr3_aa: CASSARQGGTEAFF
cdr3_nt: TGTGCCAGTAGTGCTCGACAGGGGGGCACTGAAGCTTTCTTT

v_call: TRBV30
j_call: TRBJ1-5
d_call: .
cdr3_aa: CAWSALTGSQPQHF
cdr3_nt: TGTGCCTGGAGTGCCCTGACAGGCTCCCAGCCCCAGCATTTT

v_call: TRBV18
j_call: TRBJ1-6
d_call: .
cdr3_aa: CASSPRTLRDNNSPLHF
cdr3_nt: TGTGCCAGCTCACCGAGGACGTTGAGGGACAATAATTCACCCCTCCACTTT

v_call: TRBV18
j_call: TRBJ1-1
d_call: .
cdr3_aa: CASSPEESNTEAFF
cdr3_nt: TGTGCCAGCTCACCAGAGGAATCGAACACTGAAGCTTTCTTT

v_call: TRBV18
j_call: TRBJ1-6
d_call: .
cdr3_aa: CASSPAASGDSPLHF
cdr3_nt: TGTGCCAGCTCACCCGCCGCCTCGGGGGATTCACCCCTCCACTTT

v_call: TRBV11-3
j_call: TRBJ2-3
d_call: TRBD1
cdr3_aa: CASSPGQGSTDTQYF
cdr3_nt: TGTGCCAGCAGCCCCGGACAGGGGAGCACAGATACGCAGTATTTT

v_call: TRBV18
j_call: TRBJ2-5
d_call: TRBD2
cdr3_aa: CASSPGTSGETQYF
cdr3_nt: TGTGCCAGCTCACCGGGGACTAGCGGCGAGACCCAGTACTTC

v_call: TRBV5-1
j_call: TRBJ1-1
d_call: .
cdr3_aa: CASSPGQPNTEAFF
cdr3_nt: TGCGCCAGCAGCCCCGGACAGCCGAACACTGAAGCTTTCTTT

v_call: TRBV18
j_call: TRBJ2-7
d_call: TRBD2
cdr3_aa: CASSPGTSGRYSYEQYF
cdr3_nt: TGTGCCAGCTCACCTGGGACTAGCGGGAGGTACTCCTACGAGCAGTACTTC

v_call: TRBV2
j_call: TRBJ1-4
d_call: .
cdr3_aa: CASSKTRENSELFF
cdr3_nt: TGTGCCAGCAGTAAGACCAGGGAAAACTCGGAACTGTTTTTT

v_call: TRBV7-2
j_call: TRBJ2-3
d_call: TRBD1
cdr3_aa: CASSSKQGHNLGTDTQYF
cdr3_nt: TGTGCCAGCAGCTCTAAACAGGGGCACAATTTAGGCACAGATACGCAGTATTTT

v_call: TRBV9
j_call: TRBJ2-7
d_call: TRBD1
cdr3_aa: CASSRDRGYEQYF
cdr3_nt: TGTGCCAGCAGCAGAGACAGGGGGTACGAGCAGTACTTC

v_call: TRBV28
j_call: TRBJ2-2
d_call: TRBD2
cdr3_aa: CASSLTTSSNTGELFF
cdr3_nt: TGTGCCAGCAGTTTGACGACTAGCTCGAACACCGGGGAGCTGTTTTTT

v_call: TRBV25-1
j_call: TRBJ1-2
d_call: TRBD1
cdr3_aa: CASSERSGQGKSGYTF
cdr3_nt: TGTGCCAGCAGTGAACGGAGTGGACAGGGGAAGAGCGGCTACACCTTC

v_call: TRBV5-4
j_call: TRBJ2-5
d_call: TRBD2
cdr3_aa: CASSRGERLAGDQYF
cdr3_nt: TGTGCCAGCAGCCGGGGAGAACGACTAGCGGGGGACCAGTACTTC

v_call: TRBV6-5
j_call: TRBJ2-7
d_call: TRBD2
cdr3_aa: CASSHAGGSSYEQYF
cdr3_nt: TGTGCCAGCAGCCACGCGGGGGGTTCTTCATACGAGCAGTACTTC

v_call: TRBV28
j_call: TRBJ1-5
d_call: .
cdr3_aa: CASSLYSNQPQHF
cdr3_nt: TGTGCCAGCAGCCTTTATAGCAATCAGCCCCAGCATTTT

v_call: TRBV5-8
j_call: TRBJ2-7
d_call: TRBD1
cdr3_aa: CASSSGQVARAYEQYF
cdr3_nt: TGTGCCAGCAGCTCGGGACAGGTGGCGCGAGCCTACGAGCAGTACTTC

v_call: TRBV6-1
j_call: TRBJ1-2
d_call: .
cdr3_aa: CASSEIPREGYTF
cdr3_nt: TGTGCCAGCAGTGAAATTCCCCGGGAGGGCTACACCTTC

v_call: TRBV10-1
j_call: TRBJ2-6
d_call: .
cdr3_aa: CASSEQTGANVLTF
cdr3_nt: TGCGCCAGCAGTGAGCAGACTGGGGCCAACGTCCTGACTTTC

v_call: TRBV5-1
j_call: TRBJ1-5
d_call: .
cdr3_aa: CASSPQAGGGQPQHF
cdr3_nt: TGCGCCAGCAGCCCCCAGGCGGGGGGCGGTCAGCCCCAGCATTTT

v_call: TRBV5-1
j_call: TRBJ2-3
d_call: .
cdr3_aa: CASSFGVDTQYF
cdr3_nt: TGCGCCAGCAGCTTCGGGGTAGATACGCAGTATTTT

v_call: TRBV5-6
j_call: TRBJ1-4
d_call: .
cdr3_aa: CASSRGLGATNEKLFF
cdr3_nt: TGTGCCAGCAGCCGGGGGTTGGGGGCAACTAATGAAAAACTGTTTTTT

v_call: TRBV7-9
j_call: TRBJ2-7
d_call: .
cdr3_aa: CASSPGASGKDYEQYF
cdr3_nt: TGTGCCAGCAGCCCAGGGGCGAGCGGGAAAGACTACGAGCAGTACTTC

v_call: TRBV28
j_call: TRBJ2-7
d_call: .
cdr3_aa: CASTGSLYEQYF
cdr3_nt: TGTGCCAGTACAGGGAGTCTCTACGAGCAGTACTTC

v_call: TRBV7-8
j_call: TRBJ1-5
d_call: .
cdr3_aa: CASSLGQGSNQPQHF
cdr3_nt: TGTGCCAGCAGCTTAGGCCAGGGGAGCAATCAGCCCCAGCATTTT

v_call: TRBV9
j_call: TRBJ2-1
d_call: TRBD2
cdr3_aa: CASSANLGLAGDNEQFF
cdr3_nt: TGTGCCAGCAGCGCAAACCTTGGACTAGCGGGGGACAATGAGCAGTTCTTC

v_call: TRBV5-8
j_call: TRBJ1-5
d_call: .
cdr3_aa: CASSLETDYQPQHF
cdr3_nt: TGTGCCAGCAGCTTGGAAACAGATTATCAGCCCCAGCATTTT

v_call: TRBV14
j_call: TRBJ1-1
d_call: .
cdr3_aa: CASTQQGSPEAFF
cdr3_nt: TGTGCCAGCACACAGCAGGGAAGCCCTGAAGCTTTCTTT

v_call: TRBV6-1
j_call: TRBJ1-5
d_call: .
cdr3_aa: CASSEAPQQGRGNQPQHF
cdr3_nt: TGTGCCAGCAGTGAAGCTCCCCAACAGGGTAGGGGTAATCAGCCCCAGCATTTT

v_call: TRBV10-1
j_call: TRBJ1-2
d_call: TRBD1
cdr3_aa: CASSEGTGNYGYTF
cdr3_nt: TGCGCCAGCAGTGAAGGGACAGGGAACTATGGCTACACCTTC

v_call: TRBV10-2
j_call: TRBJ2-5
d_call: .
cdr3_aa: CASRNGILGETQYF
cdr3_nt: TGCGCCAGCAGGAACGGGATCCTGGGGGAGACCCAGTACTTC

v_call: TRBV7-9
j_call: TRBJ2-5
d_call: .
cdr3_aa: CASSLVSDPRETQYF
cdr3_nt: TGTGCCAGCAGCTTAGTGAGCGACCCCCGGGAGACCCAGTACTTC

v_call: TRBV7-9
j_call: TRBJ2-5
d_call: TRBD1
cdr3_aa: CASSPFDRGWETQYF
cdr3_nt: TGTGCCAGCAGCCCCTTCGACAGGGGATGGGAGACCCAGTACTTC

v_call: TRBV12-5
j_call: TRBJ1-2
d_call: TRBD1
cdr3_aa: CASGIGQALSYGYTF
cdr3_nt: TGTGCTAGTGGTATCGGACAGGCGCTCAGCTATGGCTACACCTTC

v_call: TRBV6-5
j_call: TRBJ2-7
d_call: .
cdr3_aa: CASSYSWTDAYEQYF
cdr3_nt: TGTGCCAGCAGTTACTCATGGACAGATGCCTACGAGCAGTACTTC

v_call: TRBV15
j_call: TRBJ2-3
d_call: TRBD2
cdr3_aa: CTTSWTSGSDTQYF
cdr3_nt: TGTACCACCAGCTGGACTAGCGGGAGTGATACGCAGTATTTT

v_call: TRBV5-8
j_call: TRBJ2-7
d_call: .
cdr3_aa: CASSPSREGQYF
cdr3_nt: TGTGCCAGCAGCCCCTCCCGTGAGGGGCAGTACTTC

v_call: TRBV10-3
j_call: TRBJ2-7
d_call: .
cdr3_aa: CAISTIITGTTTYEQYF
cdr3_nt: TGTGCCATCAGTACAATTATAACCGGGACAACCACCTACGAGCAGTACTTC